These 9 T cell receptor beta chains came from one sample sequenced in a study of blood T cell repertoires in COVID-19. This table comes from immunoSEQ multiplex PCR, and its TCRdb copy is limited to in-frame clones, with some not included. The sample lists 200,000 to 250,000 clones, 83% occurring once. Input material: PBMCs or T cells enriched from blood (not recorded which). All receptors derive from a woman in her forties who had been exposed to COVID-19.

The CDR3 here is CASRLDLADYGYTF. The CDR3 DNA reads TGTGCCAGCAGGCTGGATCTAGCTGACTATGGCTACACCTTC. J is TRBJ1-2 and V is TRBV2; D gene ambiguous. The length of the CDR3 is 14 residues. Between the trimmed V and J ends, which lost 6 bases and 3 bases, there was a span of 14 bases. Germline V lookup: CDR1 SNHLY, CDR2 FYNNEI.

The sample holds a few counts of this clone. The V call is TRBV6-5, the J call TRBJ1-4; weak D call: TRBD1 (5 bases). The CDR3 sequence is 16 residues long. The V and J ends lost 0 bases and 8 bases respectively, with 16 bases between them. The germline gives CDR1 MNHEY, CDR2 SVGAGI. CDR3 protein: CASSYSGPTRGEKLFF. Here the CDR3 DNA reads TGTGCCAGCAGTTACTCTGGCCCGACACGGGGGGAAAAACTGTTTTTT.

The rearrangement uses TRBV4-1 and TRBJ1-5; unclear D gene. The length of the CDR3 is 14 residues. Germline loops: CDR1 MGHRA, CDR2 YSYEKL. V lost 2 bases and J lost 4, with 9 bases in between. The CDR3 DNA sequence: TGCGCCAGCAGCCAACCCTCAGAAAATCAGCCCCAGCATTTT. It translates to CASSQPSENQPQHF.

The chain carries TRBV11-3 and TRBJ1-1, with 8 positions matching TRBD1. The CDR3 extends over 13 amino acids. The germline gives CDR1 SGHNT, CDR2 YENEEA. The V gene end was trimmed by 5 bases and the J gene end by 11 bases; junction bases not matched to a gene: 10. The CDR3 loop reads CASSPSQDRDAFF. The CDR3 coding sequence is TGTGCCAGCAGCCCAAGTCAGGACAGGGACGCTTTCTTT. Complete variable domain (other parts from reference TRBV11-3 and TRBJ1-1): EAGVVQSPRYKIIEKKQPVAFWCNPISGHNTLYWYLQNLGQGPELLIRYENEEAVDDSQLPKDRFSAERLKGVDSTLKIQPAELGDSAVYLCASSPSQDRDAFFGQGTRLTVV.

This clone was detected a few times. CDR3 sequence reads: CASSYSDRRMDYEQYF. CDR3 bases: TGTGCCAGCAGTTACTCCGACAGGCGGATGGACTACGAGCAGTACTTC. V and J are TRBV6-2 or TRBV6-3 and TRBJ2-7; tentative D call: TRBD1 (6 bases). Trimming removed 0 bases at V and 3 bases at J, with 15 bases between. The CDR3 has 16 amino acids. Germline values: CDR1 MNHEY, CDR2 SVGEGT.

This clone was recorded once. The rearrangement uses TRBV5-4 and TRBJ2-5; a weak D match, TRBD2 (5 bases). Germline V gene sequence: CDR1 SGHNT, CDR2 YYREEE (reference sequence). This CDR3 has 13 amino acids. The V and J ends lost 4 bases and 4 bases respectively, with 11 bases between them. Here the CDR3 DNA reads TGTGCCAGCAGCCGGCAGGACTCAGAGACCCAGTACTTC. This translates into CASSRQDSETQYF.

The J gene is TRBJ1-2, the V gene TRBV6-5; TRBD1 might be the D (5 bases). The V end lost 4 bases, the J end lost 8 bases, and 17 bases lay between the germline ends. Looked up from germline, CDR1 is MNHEY and CDR2 is SVGAGI. The CDR3 is made up of 14 amino acids. The CDR3 sequence is CASSSDIRAKGYTF. The CDR3 DNA follows: TGTGCCAGCAGTTCCGACATCAGGGCTAAGGGCTACACCTTC.

This clone came up once. The chain has TRBV5-1 and TRBJ2-4; tentative D call: TRBD1 (5 bases). In germline, CDR1 is SGHRS, CDR2 YFSETQ. With 0 bases removed from V and 6 bases from J, the gap between germline ends came to 13 bases. The CDR3 consists of 15 residues. As DNA, the CDR3 is TGCGCCAGCAGCTTGGGAATGCTAGGGGTAAACATTCAGTACTTC. This gives the protein CASSLGMLGVNIQYF.

A single count supports this clone. The rearrangement links TRBV18 to TRBJ1-1, with D hard to call. Per the germline V gene, CDR1 is KGHSH and CDR2 is LQKENI. The CDR3 covers 13 residues. V was clipped by 3 bases and J by 7 bases, with 12 bases between them. In DNA, the CDR3 is TGTGCCAGCTCACCCCGAGCAGACTTTGAAGCTTTCTTT. Translation: CASSPRADFEAFF.